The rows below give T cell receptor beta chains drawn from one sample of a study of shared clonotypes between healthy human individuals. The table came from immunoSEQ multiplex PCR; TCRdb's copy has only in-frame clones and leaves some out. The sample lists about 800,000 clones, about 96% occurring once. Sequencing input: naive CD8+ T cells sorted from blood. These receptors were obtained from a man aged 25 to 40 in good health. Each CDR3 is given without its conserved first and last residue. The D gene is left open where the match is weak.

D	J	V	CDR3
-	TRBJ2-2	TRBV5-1	ASSLLGGTNTGELF
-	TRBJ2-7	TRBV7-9	ASSLGSTGGTLSYEQY
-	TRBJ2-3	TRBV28	ASSPDRRYTDTQY
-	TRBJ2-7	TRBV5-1	ASSKGSYEQY
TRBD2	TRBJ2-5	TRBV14	ASSPRAGTLETQY
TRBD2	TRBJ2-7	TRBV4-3	ASSQGSSGSYEQY
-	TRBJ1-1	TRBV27	ASTRTLLGDTEAF
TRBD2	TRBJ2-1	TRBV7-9	ASSVRTSENNEQF
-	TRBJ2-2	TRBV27	ASSWGSAIITGELF
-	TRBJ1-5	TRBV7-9	ASSLEPGSPQH
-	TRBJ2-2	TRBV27	ASSPGLLNTGELF
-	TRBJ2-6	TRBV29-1	SVEDHGNAGANVLT
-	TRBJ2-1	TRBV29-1	SVEARGRGSYNEQF
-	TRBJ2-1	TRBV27	ASSLIGDEQF
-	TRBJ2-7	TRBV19	ASSITSTAYEQY
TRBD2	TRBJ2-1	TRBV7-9	ASSLASGAYNEQF
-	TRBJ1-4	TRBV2	ASTDSRVFEKLF
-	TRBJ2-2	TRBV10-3	AISEYYPEGTGELF
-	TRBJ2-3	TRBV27	ASRGRELRTDTQY